The next 17 T cell receptor beta chains were all read from a single sample in a study of regulatory T cells in long-lasting Graves disease. Arm-PCR of CDR3 regions and iRepertoire HTBI primers were used to build TCR beta libraries. Each CDR3 protein is one row after TCRdb ran MiXCR on the multiplex PCR reads. Of 420,000 or so distinct CDR3 sequences detected, less than 25% appear once; the ten largest clones hold roughly 28%. The time point: persistent/refractory GD, antithyroid drugs over 5 years with positive TRAb. Construction of the TCR library relied on RNA isolated from PBMCs. This material consisted of peripheral blood mononuclear cells (PBMCs), taken when the disease was refractory, from a patient treated with antithyroid drugs. These receptors were collected from a female donor with Graves disease.

Here the CDR3 reads CASSILPGTGGETQYF. The DNA for the CDR3 is TGTGCCAGTAGTATTCTACCTGGGACAGGGGGAGAGACCCAGTACTTC. V usage is TRBV19 and J usage is TRBJ2-5, with 11 bases identical to TRBD1. Trimming removed 3 bases from V and 4 bases from J; junction bases left unmatched: 7. The CDR3 runs 16 residues. Germline V gives CDR1 LNHDA, CDR2 SQIVND (reference sequence).

This clonotype was observed at least ten times. The genes are TRBV30 and TRBJ2-5, with unresolved D. V lost 4 bases and J 1 base, leaving 7 bases between the germline ends. There are 12 residues in the CDR3. Germline CDR1 GTSNPN, CDR2 SVGIG (reference sequence). The CDR3 loop is CAWTLTQETQYF. The CDR3 bases are TGTGCCTGGACCCTGACCCAAGAGACCCAGTACTTC.

This clonotype has only a few counts. The V call is TRBV5-1, the J call TRBJ1-1, with 7 bases aligning to TRBD1. V lost 5 bases, J lost 8 bases, and 3 bases stayed unmatched. Germline CDR1 and CDR2: SGHRS and YFSETQ. CDR3 length: 11 residues. For the CDR3, the DNA is TGCGCCAGCAGACGGGACAGAGAAGCTTTCTTT. It codes for CASRRDREAFF. The whole variable domain, filled in from reference TRBV5-1 and TRBJ1-1, reads KAGVTQTPRYLIKTRGQQVTLSCSPISGHRSVSWYQQTPGQGLQFLFEYFSETQRNKGNFPGRFSGRQFSNSRSEMNVSTLELGDSALYLCASRRDREAFFGQGTRLTVV.

The chain couples TRBV7-9 to TRBJ2-1; 11 bases are a match to TRBD2. The V segment lost 7 bases and the J segment 3 bases; nucleotides outside the gene matches: 17. The germline V gene has CDR1 SEHNR and CDR2 FQNEAQ (reference sequence). This CDR3 comprises 19 residues. The CDR3 region is CASIYIEALAGVNYNEQFF. The CDR3, as DNA: TGTGCCAGCATCTATATCGAGGCACTAGCGGGAGTAAACTACAATGAGCAGTTCTTC.

The chain recombines TRBV11-3 with TRBJ2-3, with D possibly TRBD1 on 5 matching bases. V was cut by 6 bases and J by 4 bases, with 8 bases left in between. The CDR3 runs to 12 residues. Germline assignment: CDR1 SGHNT and CDR2 YENEEA. The CDR3 DNA is TGTGCCAGCAGTCAGGGATCAGATACGCAGTATTTT. Encoded protein: CASSQGSDTQYF.

The table lists this clonotype with many counts. The chain uses TRBV30 and TRBJ1-5; D is uncertain. Per germline, CDR1 GTSNPN and CDR2 SVGIG (reference sequence). V shed 0 bases and J shed 9 bases, with 12 bases lying between them. This CDR3 spans 13 amino acids. Here the CDR3 DNA reads TGTGCCTGGAGTGTCAAGGATTCTACGCCCCAGCATTTT. The encoded protein is CAWSVKDSTPQHF.

V is TRBV19 and J is TRBJ1-2; possibly TRBD1 for D (5 bases). Trimming removed 7 bases at V and 2 bases at J, with 11 bases between. This CDR3 is 13 amino acids long. CDR1 LNHDA and CDR2 SQIVND come from the germline V gene (reference sequence). In nucleotides, the CDR3 is TGTGCCAGTAATACCGGGACGAACTATGGCTACACCTTC. Amino acid sequence: CASNTGTNYGYTF.

The chain employs TRBV12-3 or TRBV12-4 and TRBJ2-1; D is perhaps TRBD2 (5 bases). The CDR3 extends over 15 amino acids. The germline V and J ends were trimmed by 0 bases and 8 bases, with 14 bases remaining between them. The CDR3 DNA follows: TGTGCCAGCAGTTTAGCCCGGGCCCTAGCCGATGAGCAGTTCTTC. Amino acid sequence: CASSLARALADEQFF.

The J gene is TRBJ1-5, the V gene TRBV27; TRBD1 matches 11 bases. The CDR3 is 17 residues long. Trimming at V came to 2 bases and at J to 6 bases, leaving 9 bases not matched to a gene. Germline V gene lookup returns CDR1 MNHEY and CDR2 SMNVEV (reference sequence). CDR3: CASSLRRPGTGGQPQHF. The CDR3 nucleotides read TGTGCCAGCAGTTTACGGCGTCCGGGGACAGGGGGTCAGCCCCAGCATTTT.

This clonotype was counted many times. The V gene is TRBV7-8, the J gene TRBJ2-5, with 10 bases that match TRBD2. The germline V gene has CDR1 SGHVS and CDR2 FQNEAQ. There are 16 residues in the CDR3. V shed 4 bases and J 9 bases; nucleotides not matched to a gene: 14. The CDR3 loop reads CASSSPGLATSGSQYF. The CDR3 coding sequence is TGTGCCAGCAGCTCCCCGGGACTAGCGACTTCAGGGTCCCAGTACTTC.

This clonotype appeared once. J is TRBJ2-7 and V is TRBV29-1; D is possibly TRBD2 (5 bases). Germline V gene lookup returns CDR1 SQVTM and CDR2 ANQGSEA. The CDR3 contains 14 residues. The V end was cut by 6 bases, the J end by 3 bases, with 18 bases between. The CDR3 loop is CSVYRGLQDYEQYF. For the CDR3, the DNA is TGCAGCGTGTACCGAGGACTCCAAGACTACGAGCAGTACTTC.

The chain links TRBV20-1 to TRBJ2-7, with 8 bases lining up with TRBD1. With V trimmed by 0 bases and J by 2 bases, 6 bases remained unmatched. CDR1 and CDR2 (germline): DFQATT, SNEGSKA (reference sequence). The CDR3 runs to 15 residues. The CDR3 is CSARDPGQGTYEQYF. CDR3 bases: TGCAGTGCTAGAGATCCCGGACAGGGTACCTACGAGCAGTACTTC.

This rearrangement joins TRBV6-5 to TRBJ1-2, with 7 bases lining up with TRBD1. V lost 4 bases, J lost 3 bases, and 5 bases stayed unmatched. The V gene's germline CDR1 is MNHEY and CDR2 SVGAGI. This CDR3 has 14 amino acids. CDR3 DNA: TGTGCCAGCAGTTTGCCCCAGGGGGACTATGGCTACACCTTC. This encodes CASSLPQGDYGYTF.

This clonotype was detected ten times or more. This chain uses TRBV20-1 with TRBJ2-2, with D hard to call. The CDR3 has 13 residues. V lost 6 bases, J lost 1 base, and 9 bases lay in between. CDR1 and CDR2 from the germline V gene are DFQATT and SNEGSKA (reference sequence). DNA of the CDR3: TGCAGTGCAACGGACGGGAACACCGGGGAGCTGTTTTTT. Translation gives CSATDGNTGELFF.

The chain joins TRBV7-2 to TRBJ2-7; D perhaps matches TRBD1 (5 bases). V was pared by 7 bases and J by 3 bases, with 25 bases between. The CDR3 is made up of 17 amino acids. Germline V gene data show CDR1 as SGHTA and CDR2 as FQGNSA. CDR3 loop: CASNQNLHLQDSYEQYF. As DNA, the CDR3 is TGTGCCAGCAACCAAAATCTCCATTTACAGGATAGCTACGAGCAGTACTTC.

The table lists this clonotype with many counts. The V and J genes are TRBV15 and TRBJ1-2, with D maybe TRBD1 (6 bases). Trimming pared 0 bases from V and 6 bases from J, leaving 14 bases between. The CDR3 totals 15 residues. The germline gives CDR1 LNHNV, CDR2 YYDKDF (reference sequence). CDR3 nucleotides: TGTGCCACCAGCAGAGATTACGACAGGAAAAATGGCTACACCTTC. Encoded protein: CATSRDYDRKNGYTF.

This clonotype was counted between two and nine times. The chain carries TRBV6-1 and TRBJ2-7; 8 bases are shared with TRBD2. There are 20 residues in the CDR3. Unmatched junction bases numbered 26, after V lost 8 bases and J lost 2 bases. From germline, CDR1 is MNHNS and CDR2 SASEGT. The CDR3 spells CASAYNGGSGVEGVAYEQYF. The CDR3 DNA sequence: TGTGCCAGCGCCTATAACGGCGGTAGCGGGGTGGAAGGGGTAGCCTACGAGCAGTACTTC.